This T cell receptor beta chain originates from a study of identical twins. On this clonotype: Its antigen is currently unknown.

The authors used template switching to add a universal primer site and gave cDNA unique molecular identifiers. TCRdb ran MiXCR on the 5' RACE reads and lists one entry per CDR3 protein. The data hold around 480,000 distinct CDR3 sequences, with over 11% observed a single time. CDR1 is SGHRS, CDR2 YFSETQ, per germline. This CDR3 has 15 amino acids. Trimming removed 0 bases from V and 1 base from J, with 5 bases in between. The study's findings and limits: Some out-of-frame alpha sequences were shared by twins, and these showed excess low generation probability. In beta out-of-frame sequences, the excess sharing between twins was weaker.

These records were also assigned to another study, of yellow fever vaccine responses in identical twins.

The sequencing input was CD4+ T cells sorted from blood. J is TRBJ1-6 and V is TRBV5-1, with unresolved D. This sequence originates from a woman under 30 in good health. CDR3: CASSLEVSYNSPLHF. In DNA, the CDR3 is TGCGCCAGCAGCTTGGAGGTTTCCTATAATTCACCCCTCCACTTT.